These 23 T cell receptor beta chains came from one sample sequenced in a study of blood T cell repertoires in COVID-19. Assay used: immunoSEQ multiplex PCR; TCRdb lists only in-frame clones, some missing. The sample records more than 300,000 clones, nearly 90% being singletons. The sample comprised peripheral blood. Receptors were obtained from a middle-aged woman with COVID-19, enrolled during active disease.

The chain couples TRBV29-1 to TRBJ2-3, with D possibly matching TRBD2 (7 bases). The length of the CDR3 is 14 residues. Deletions cut 5 bases from V and 2 bases from J, with 14 bases between. Germline V CDR1 and CDR2: SQVTM, ANQGSEA. DNA of the CDR3: TGCAGCGTTAGTTGGGGGGGGCCCACAGATACGCAGTATTTT. The encoded protein is CSVSWGGPTDTQYF.

This rearrangement joins TRBV5-4 to TRBJ1-3, with D possibly matching TRBD1 (5 bases). V lost 1 base, J lost 2 bases, and 7 bases lay in between. The CDR3 loop spans 14 amino acids. Germline V gives CDR1 SGHNT, CDR2 YYREEE (reference sequence). CDR3 coding DNA: TGTGCCAGCAGCTTGCAGGGTACTGGAAACACCATATATTTT. It encodes CASSLQGTGNTIYF.

The rearrangement joins TRBV15 to TRBJ2-2; 9 bases map to TRBD2. This CDR3 is built from 15 residues. J was trimmed by 4 bases and V by 5 bases; bases with no gene match: 5. The germline V gene encodes CDR1 LNHNV and CDR2 YYDKDF (reference sequence). CDR3 residues: CATSLAGISTGELFF. As DNA, the CDR3 is TGTGCCACCAGCCTAGCGGGGATATCCACCGGGGAGCTGTTTTTT.

The chain recombines TRBV11-3 with TRBJ1-1; possibly TRBD1 for D (6 bases). CDR1 SGHNT and CDR2 YENEEA come from the germline V gene. This CDR3 is 16 amino acids long. Trimming took off 3 bases at V and 4 bases at J, with 18 bases between the two ends. The DNA for the CDR3 is TGTGCCAGCAGCTTGGGGGCCCCAGGGGAAGGCACTGAAGCTTTCTTT. It yields the protein CASSLGAPGEGTEAFF. The whole variable domain, remainder taken from reference TRBV11-3 and TRBJ1-1, is EAGVVQSPRYKIIEKKQPVAFWCNPISGHNTLYWYLQNLGQGPELLIRYENEEAVDDSQLPKDRFSAERLKGVDSTLKIQPAELGDSAVYLCASSLGAPGEGTEAFFGQGTRLTVV.

The chain combines TRBV27 with TRBJ2-7; 7 bases agree with TRBD1. The V gene's germline CDR1 is MNHEY and CDR2 SMNVEV (reference sequence). V lost 4 bases and J lost 6; bases outside the gene matches: 12. CDR3 length: 15 residues. This CDR3 reads CASSSLTGSRAEQYF. In nucleotides, the CDR3 is TGTGCCAGCAGTTCATTGACAGGGTCGAGGGCCGAGCAGTACTTC.

This chain uses TRBV28 with TRBJ1-3; 7 nucleotides match TRBD1. CDR3 length: 18 amino acids. CDR1 and CDR2 (germline): MDHEN, SYDVKM. Germline trimming cut 8 bases from V and 8 bases from J; bases unmatched to any gene: 24. The chain's CDR3 is CASDRVSFRRFWADTIYF. CDR3 coding DNA: TGTGCCAGCGACAGGGTCTCTTTTCGAAGATTCTGGGCGGACACCATATATTTT.

The V gene is TRBV25-1, the J gene TRBJ1-4, with TRBD1 as a possible D gene (5 bases). V lost 3 bases, J lost 8 bases, and 13 bases lay in between. Germline loops: CDR1 MGHDK, CDR2 SYGVNS. This CDR3 has 14 residues. CDR3 DNA sequence: TGTGCCAGCAGTGAGGGGGGGGTGAGCGAAAAACTGTTTTTT. Protein: CASSEGGVSEKLFF.

J is TRBJ1-4 and V is TRBV12-3 or TRBV12-4; 7 bases match TRBD1. The CDR3 has 13 amino acids. Germline trimming cut 8 bases from V and 8 bases from J; bases unmatched to any gene: 8. This CDR3 is CASGKTGAEKLFF. CDR3 bases: TGTGCCAGCGGAAAAACAGGGGCCGAAAAACTGTTTTTT.

The chain has TRBV4-1 and TRBJ2-3, with 8 positions matching TRBD1. V gave up 1 base and J gave up 1 base; unmatched junction bases: 1. This CDR3 is built from 15 residues. CDR1 is MGHRA and CDR2 is YSYEKL in the germline V gene. CDR3: CASSQAGQGTDTQYF. As DNA, the CDR3 is TGCGCCAGCAGCCAAGCGGGACAGGGCACAGATACGCAGTATTTT.

This chain's CDR3 is CAWSGRAGGKLFF. The DNA for the CDR3 is TGTGCCTGGAGTGGGAGAGCTGGAGGAAAACTGTTTTTT. This chain joins TRBV30 and TRBJ1-4; D remains unclear. CDR1 GTSNPN and CDR2 SVGIG come from the germline V gene (reference sequence). V lost 1 base to trimming and J lost 10 bases, with 13 bases between them. This CDR3 region has 13 residues.

This clone was detected once. The chain recombines TRBV7-3 with TRBJ1-1; D is unresolved. The V and J ends lost 4 bases and 2 bases respectively, with 8 bases between them. Germline V CDR1 and CDR2: SGHTA, FQGTGA. This CDR3 region has 13 residues. CDR3 loop: CASSYSINTEAFF. Here the CDR3 DNA reads TGTGCCAGCAGCTACAGCATCAACACTGAAGCTTTCTTT.

This chain connects TRBV7-7 to TRBJ2-5; D is possibly TRBD2 (6 bases). From germline, CDR1 is SSHAT and CDR2 FNYEAQ (reference sequence). The CDR3 covers 13 residues. CDR3 region: CASSGGASGTQYF. The CDR3 nucleotides are TGTGCTAGCTCAGGAGGGGCTTCGGGGACCCAGTACTTC. The whole variable domain, filled in from reference TRBV7-7 and TRBJ2-5, reads GAGVSQSPRYKVTKRGQDVTLRCDPISSHATLYWYQQALGQGPEFLTYFNYEAQPDKSGLPSDRFSAERPEGSISTLTIQRTEQRDSAMYRCASSGGASGTQYFGPGTRLLVL.

The chain links TRBV6-6 to TRBJ2-3; 8 bases map to TRBD1. Trimming removed 5 bases from V and 1 base from J; junction bases left unmatched: 5. The CDR3 length is 15 residues. Germline-derived CDR1 and CDR2 are MNHNY and SVGAGI (reference sequence). For the CDR3, the DNA is TGTGCCAGCAGTCAGGGGGCTCGGGGCACAGATACGCAGTATTTT. Translating gives CASSQGARGTDTQYF.

The gene calls are TRBV3-1 (or the pseudogene TRBV3-2) and TRBJ2-7; 8 nucleotides align to TRBD1. CDR1 is LGHDT and CDR2 is YNNKEL in the germline V gene (reference sequence). The CDR3 loop spans 14 amino acids. The J segment lost 3 bases and the V segment lost 4 bases, leaving 5 bases of the junction unmatched. The CDR3 spells CASSLRTGYYEQYF. The CDR3 DNA reads TGTGCCAGCAGCCTACGGACAGGGTACTACGAGCAGTACTTC.

The J gene is TRBJ2-1, the V gene TRBV12-3 or TRBV12-4; a possible D gene is TRBD1 (5 bases). V lost 5 bases, J lost 15 bases, and 17 bases lay in between. The CDR3 consists of 12 residues. As DNA, the CDR3 is TGTGCCAGCAGTCCCGGACAAGGAGTAGCGTTCTTC. It codes for CASSPGQGVAFF.

The chain combines TRBV11-2 with TRBJ2-3, with D unresolved. Looked up from germline, CDR1 is SGHAT and CDR2 is FQNNGV. Trimming removed 0 bases from V and 1 base from J, with 11 bases in between. The CDR3 sequence is 16 residues long. The CDR3 DNA follows: TGTGCCAGCAGCTTAGATCTCCTAACCCGCACAGATACGCAGTATTTT. Protein: CASSLDLLTRTDTQYF.

The CDR3 region is CASSLIGQGAETQYF. The CDR3 DNA is TGTGCCAGCAGTTTAATAGGACAGGGAGCAGAGACCCAGTACTTC. The gene calls are TRBV28 and TRBJ2-5, with 8 bases lining up with TRBD1. Losses at the gene ends were 2 bases for V and 4 bases for J; bases not matched to a gene: 6. Germline V gene sequence: CDR1 MDHEN, CDR2 SYDVKM. The CDR3 has 15 residues.

V and J are TRBV18 and TRBJ2-3; a possible D gene is TRBD2 (5 bases). Trimming took off 5 bases at V and 2 bases at J, with 11 bases between the two ends. CDR1 is KGHSH and CDR2 is LQKENI in the germline V gene. This CDR3 region has 14 residues. CDR3 sequence (DNA): TGTGCCAGCTCAAGAGGGCCTAACACAGATACGCAGTATTTT. It specifies CASSRGPNTDTQYF.

The chain couples TRBV9 to TRBJ2-1; a possible D gene is TRBD2 (5 bases). Germline V gives CDR1 SGDLS, CDR2 YYNGEE. The CDR3 is 15 residues long. V was cut by 2 bases and J by 7 bases, with 16 bases left in between. The CDR3 is CASSVIGSNLNEQFF. CDR3 in DNA: TGTGCCAGCAGCGTGATAGGGAGTAATCTGAATGAGCAGTTCTTC.

The chain recombines TRBV19 with TRBJ1-5; 9 bases are shared with TRBD1. Germline CDR1 LNHDA, CDR2 SQIVND (reference sequence). The CDR3 sequence is 17 residues long. V lost 5 bases to trimming and J lost 0 bases; unmatched junction nucleotides: 8. CDR3 sequence reads: CASSAGTGFPSNQPQHF. Here the CDR3 DNA reads TGTGCCAGTAGTGCCGGGACAGGGTTCCCTAGCAATCAGCCCCAGCATTTT. Full variable domain (missing parts from reference TRBV19 and TRBJ1-5): DGGITQSPKYLFRKEGQNVTLSCEQNLNHDAMYWYRQDPGQGLRLIYYSQIVNDFQKGDIAEGYSVSREKKESFPLTVTSAQKNPTAFYLCASSAGTGFPSNQPQHFGDGTRLSIL.

V gene TRBV5-8 combines with J gene TRBJ1-4; maybe TRBD1 (6 bases). V lost 4 bases and J lost 6, with 13 bases in between. The CDR3 runs 14 residues. Germline-derived CDR1 and CDR2 are SGHTS and YDEGEE. This CDR3 reads CASSLSTGYEKLFF. In DNA form, the CDR3 reads TGTGCCAGCAGCCTTTCGACAGGATATGAAAAACTGTTTTTT.

The DNA for the CDR3 is TGCGCCAGCAGCTTGGCCTGGGGCGGGAGTTCGGATACGCAGTATTTT. Amino acids: CASSLAWGGSSDTQYF. The rearrangement links TRBV5-1 to TRBJ2-3; 7 bases match TRBD2. Looked up from germline, CDR1 is SGHRS and CDR2 is YFSETQ. The CDR3 has 16 amino acids. J gave up 6 bases and V 0 bases, and 10 bases lay outside the gene matches.

The CDR3 nucleotides read TGTGCCAGCAGCCGAGGACACACGGCGGGGGAGCTGTTTTTT. It specifies CASSRGHTAGELFF. The genes are TRBV7-3 and TRBJ2-2, with D possibly being TRBD1 (5 bases). The CDR3 sequence is 14 residues long. Germline V gene lookup returns CDR1 SGHTA and CDR2 FQGTGA. Trimming shortened V by 5 bases and J by 8 bases, and 15 bases separated the two germline ends.